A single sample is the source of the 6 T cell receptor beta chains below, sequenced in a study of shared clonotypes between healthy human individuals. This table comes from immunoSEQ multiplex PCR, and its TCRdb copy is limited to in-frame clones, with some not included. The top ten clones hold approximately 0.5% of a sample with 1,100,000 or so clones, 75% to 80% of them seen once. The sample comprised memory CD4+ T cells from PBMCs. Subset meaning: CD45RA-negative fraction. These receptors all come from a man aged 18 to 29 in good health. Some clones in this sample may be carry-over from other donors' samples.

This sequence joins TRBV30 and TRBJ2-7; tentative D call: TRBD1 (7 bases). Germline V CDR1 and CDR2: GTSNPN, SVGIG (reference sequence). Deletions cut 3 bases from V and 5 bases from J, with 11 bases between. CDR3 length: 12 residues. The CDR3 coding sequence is TGTGCCTGGAGAGACAGGGAGGACGAGCAGTACTTC. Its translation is CAWRDREDEQYF.

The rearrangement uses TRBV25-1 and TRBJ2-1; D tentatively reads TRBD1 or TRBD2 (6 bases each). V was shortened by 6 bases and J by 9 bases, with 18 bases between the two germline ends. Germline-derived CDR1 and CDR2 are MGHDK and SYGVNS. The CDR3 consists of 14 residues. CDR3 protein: CASRTAGGGGEQFF. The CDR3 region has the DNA TGTGCCAGCAGGACGGCTGGTGGAGGGGGTGAGCAGTTCTTC.

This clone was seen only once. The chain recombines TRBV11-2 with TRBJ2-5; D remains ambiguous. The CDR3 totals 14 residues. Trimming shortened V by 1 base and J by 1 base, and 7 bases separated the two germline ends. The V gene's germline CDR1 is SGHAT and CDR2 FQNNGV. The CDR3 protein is CASSLGPLQETQYF. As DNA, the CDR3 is TGTGCCAGCAGCTTAGGTCCCCTCCAAGAGACCCAGTACTTC.

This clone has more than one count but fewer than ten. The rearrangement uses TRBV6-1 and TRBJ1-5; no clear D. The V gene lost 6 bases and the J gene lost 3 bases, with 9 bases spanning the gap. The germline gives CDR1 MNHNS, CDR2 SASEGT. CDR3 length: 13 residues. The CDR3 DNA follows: TGTGCCAGCAGGGAGGTCACCAATCAGCCCCAGCATTTT. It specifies CASREVTNQPQHF.

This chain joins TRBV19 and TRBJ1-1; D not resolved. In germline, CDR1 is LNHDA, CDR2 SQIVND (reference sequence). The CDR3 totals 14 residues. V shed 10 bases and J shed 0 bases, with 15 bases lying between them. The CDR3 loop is CATKRRELNTEAFF. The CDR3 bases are TGTGCCACTAAACGGAGGGAACTGAACACTGAAGCTTTCTTT.

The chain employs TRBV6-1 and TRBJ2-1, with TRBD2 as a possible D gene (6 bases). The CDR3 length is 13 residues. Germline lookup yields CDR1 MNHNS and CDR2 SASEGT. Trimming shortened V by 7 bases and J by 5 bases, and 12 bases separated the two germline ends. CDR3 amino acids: CASMEGSDNEQFF. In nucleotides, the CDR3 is TGTGCCAGCATGGAGGGGTCGGACAATGAGCAGTTCTTC.